This T cell receptor beta chain was captured in a study of tumor-infiltrating lymphocytes in primary liver carcinoma. Study-level background: The tumors, T1-T3 N0M0 lesions, were roughly 4.2 to 11 cm across. General study points: Relative to tumor region pairs, the tumor-adjacent and tumor-blood pairs showed overlap that was lower. Significantly greater top-250-clone fractions characterized tumors relative to blood (p = 0.039).

The researchers produced TCR beta cDNA from about 510 ng total RNA with a constant-region primer. TCR beta libraries came from three nested multiplex PCR rounds using slightly modified ARM-PCR. TCRdb independently ran MiXCR on the multiplex PCR reads; one entry per CDR3 protein. The sample consists of over 100,000 distinct CDR3 sequences, roughly 70% of them appearing once. Unsorted bulk tissue, about 18-31 mg of it, served as the source for co-extraction of RNA and DNA. This clonotype was counted between two and nine times. The antigen is undetermined. The junction does not match germline at one end; this may be a read error. The sequenced material came from tumor-adjacent normal liver tissue. This receptor was taken from a woman aged 55-70 years with primary liver carcinoma and hepatitis B virus infection.

CDR3 sequence reads: CTSRGGEQFF. The DNA of the CDR3 is TGTACCAGCAGGGGGGGGGAGCAGTTCTTC. J is TRBJ2-1 and V is TRBV6-2 or TRBV6-3; the D gene could be TRBD1 or TRBD2 (7 bases each). Germline V gene data show CDR1 as MNHEY and CDR2 as SVGEGT. The CDR3 contains 10 residues.